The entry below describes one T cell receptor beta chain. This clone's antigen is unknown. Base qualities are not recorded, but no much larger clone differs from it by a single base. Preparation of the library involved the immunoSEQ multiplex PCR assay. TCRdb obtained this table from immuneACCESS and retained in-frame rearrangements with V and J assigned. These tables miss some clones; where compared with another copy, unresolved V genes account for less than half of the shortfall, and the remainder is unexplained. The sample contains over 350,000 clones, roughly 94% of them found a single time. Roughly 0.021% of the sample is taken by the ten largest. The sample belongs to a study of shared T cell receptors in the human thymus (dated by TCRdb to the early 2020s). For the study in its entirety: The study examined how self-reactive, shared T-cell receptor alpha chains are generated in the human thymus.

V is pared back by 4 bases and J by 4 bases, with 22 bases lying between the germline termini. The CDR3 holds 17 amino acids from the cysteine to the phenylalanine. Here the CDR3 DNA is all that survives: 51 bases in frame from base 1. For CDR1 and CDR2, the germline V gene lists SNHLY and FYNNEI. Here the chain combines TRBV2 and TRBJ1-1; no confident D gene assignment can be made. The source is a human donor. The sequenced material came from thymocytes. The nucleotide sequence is TGTGCCAGCAGTGGGTGGAACGGGGATACCCGGGGCACTGAAGCTTTCTTT. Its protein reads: CASSGWNGDTRGTEAFF. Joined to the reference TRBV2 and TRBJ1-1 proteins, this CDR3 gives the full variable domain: EPEVTQTPSHQVTQMGQEVILRCVPISNHLYFYWYRQILGQKVEFLVSFYNNEISEKSEIFDDQFSVERPDGSNFTLKIRSTKLEDSAMYFCASSGWNGDTRGTEAFFGQGTRLTVV.